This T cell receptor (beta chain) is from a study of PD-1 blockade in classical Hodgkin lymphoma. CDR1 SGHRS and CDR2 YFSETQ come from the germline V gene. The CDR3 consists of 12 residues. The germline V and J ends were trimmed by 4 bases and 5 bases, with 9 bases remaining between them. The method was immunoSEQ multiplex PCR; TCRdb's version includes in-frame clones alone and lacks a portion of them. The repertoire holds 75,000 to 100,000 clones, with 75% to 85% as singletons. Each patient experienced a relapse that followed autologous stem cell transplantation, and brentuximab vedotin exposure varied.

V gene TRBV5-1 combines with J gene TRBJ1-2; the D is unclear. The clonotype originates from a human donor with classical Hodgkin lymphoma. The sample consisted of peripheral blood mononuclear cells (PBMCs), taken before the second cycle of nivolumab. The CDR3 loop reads CASSEAEYGYTF. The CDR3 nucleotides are TGCGCCAGCAGCGAGGCAGAATATGGCTACACCTTC. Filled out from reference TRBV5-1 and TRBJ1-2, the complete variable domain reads KAGVTQTPRYLIKTRGQQVTLSCSPISGHRSVSWYQQTPGQGLQFLFEYFSETQRNKGNFPGRFSGRQFSNSRSEMNVSTLELGDSALYLCASSEAEYGYTFGSGTRLTVV.